A selection of T cell receptor beta chains follows, all from one sample in a study of blood T cell repertoires in COVID-19. Sequencing used immunoSEQ multiplex PCR; TCRdb keeps in-frame clones, though not all of them. The repertoire holds about 100,000 clones, 80% to 85% seen once, with over 4% in the top ten. Sequences were obtained from peripheral blood. These receptors originate from a man between 70 and 80 years old with acute or convalescent COVID-19. The CDR3 runs from the conserved cysteine through the conserved F or W. A D gene is named only where the DNA matches it firmly. Clone size is not always given. Where it is, it says once, few, many or a class for expanded clones.

v_call	j_call	d_call	clone_size	cdr3_nt	cdr3_aa
TRBV2	TRBJ1-5	NA	NA	TGTGCCAGCAGTGAACAGGGATATAGCAATCAGCCCCAGCATTTT	CASSEQGYSNQPQHF
TRBV6-5	TRBJ1-2	TRBD1	few	TGTGCCAGCAGTAACTCAGGGGGCAGGTATGGCTACACCTTC	CASSNSGGRYGYTF
TRBV18	TRBJ2-7	TRBD1	once	TGTGCCAGCTCACCACAGGGGACAGGGCTCAACTACGAGCAGTACTTC	CASSPQGTGLNYEQYF
TRBV5-1	TRBJ1-6	NA	NA	TGCGCCAGCAGCCTTCCGGGACAAAATTCACCCCTCCACTTT	CASSLPGQNSPLHF
TRBV2	TRBJ2-4	NA	NA	TGTGCCAGCAACCCGGATAGCACGAGCATTCAGTACTTC	CASNPDSTSIQYF
TRBV1	TRBJ1-5	NA	NA	TGCACCAGCAGCCAGGACTGTCAGCCCCAGCATTTT	CTSSQDCQPQHF
TRBV27	TRBJ2-7	NA	NA	TGTGCCAGCAGTCACCCGGCGGGGGCTAACGAGCAGTACTTC	CASSHPAGANEQYF
TRBV6-5	TRBJ2-3	NA	NA	TGTGCCAGCAGATTACAGGTTAGCACAGATACGCAGTATTTT	CASRLQVSTDTQYF
TRBV19	TRBJ1-5	TRBD1	NA	TGTGCCAGTAGCCCGGGACAGTCCCAGCCCCAGCATTTT	CASSPGQSQPQHF
TRBV3-1/TRBV3-2	TRBJ1-1	TRBD1	NA	TGTGCCAGCAGCCACCTGGGACAGGGGAACACTGAAGCTTTCTTT	CASSHLGQGNTEAFF
TRBV27	TRBJ1-5	TRBD1	few	TGTGCCAGCAGTTCCGGGACAGACAGCAATCAGCCCCAGCATTTT	CASSSGTDSNQPQHF
TRBV7-9	TRBJ2-3	TRBD2	NA	TGTGCCAGCAGCTTAGGGGAGACTAGCGGTCCCACAGATACGCAGTATTTT	CASSLGETSGPTDTQYF
TRBV7-2	TRBJ1-3	TRBD1	NA	TGTGCCAGCAGCTGGGACAGTGGCTCTGGAAACACCATATATTTT	CASSWDSGSGNTIYF
TRBV9	TRBJ2-2	TRBD1	NA	TGTGCCAGCAGCGTCGGGACAGAGAACACCGGGGAGCTGTTTTTT	CASSVGTENTGELFF
TRBV5-1	TRBJ1-2	NA	NA	TGCGCCAGCAAGGAGGGCTCGTCTAACTATGGCTACACCTTC	CASKEGSSNYGYTF
TRBV5-1	TRBJ1-2	NA	NA	TGCGCCAGCAGCTTGGCCAGACTAACTGATGGCTACACCTTC	CASSLARLTDGYTF
TRBV5-8	TRBJ1-6	TRBD1	NA	TGTGCCAGCAGAATGGGGCACAGGGGATCACCCCTCCACTTT	CASRMGHRGSPLHF
TRBV2	TRBJ2-7	TRBD1	once	TGTGCCAGCAGTGAAGGGTGGACAGGCCCGACCTACGAGCAGTACTTC	CASSEGWTGPTYEQYF
TRBV5-1	TRBJ2-1	NA	NA	TGCGCCAGCACCTGGGGCAGGGGAGCCTACAATGAGCAGTTCTTC	CASTWGRGAYNEQFF
TRBV19	TRBJ1-6	TRBD1	NA	TGTGCCAGTAGTTACAGGGGGAATTCACCCCTCCACTTT	CASSYRGNSPLHF
TRBV11-2	TRBJ1-3	TRBD1	once	TGTGCCAGCACCCTTGGACAGGGGGATGCAAACACCATATATTTT	CASTLGQGDANTIYF
TRBV3-1/TRBV3-2	TRBJ2-1	TRBD2	NA	TGTGCCAGCAAGACTAGCGGGGGGCATCATGAGCAGTTCTTC	CASKTSGGHHEQFF
TRBV21-1	TRBJ1-4	NA	few	TGTGCCAGCAGCGCCGGGACGGTGAAGGAGGGGGAAAAACTGTTTTTT	CASSAGTVKEGEKLFF
TRBV18	TRBJ2-1	TRBD1	few	TGTGCCAGCTCACCAGAAAGGACAGGGTCCTACAATGAGCAGTTCTTC	CASSPERTGSYNEQFF
TRBV27	TRBJ2-7	TRBD2	NA	TGTGCCAGCAGTCGGGGACTAGCGGCCTTCTACGAGCAGTACTTC	CASSRGLAAFYEQYF
TRBV11-3	TRBJ2-3	TRBD2	NA	TGTGCCAGCAGTTATGGACTAGACACAGATACGCAGTATTTT	CASSYGLDTDTQYF
TRBV6-5	TRBJ2-3	NA	NA	TGTGCCAGCCAGGGGGACTCCACAGATACGCAGTATTTT	CASQGDSTDTQYF
TRBV7-2	TRBJ2-7	TRBD1	NA	TGTGCCAGCAGCTTAGGGCAGGGGGCATTTTACGAGCAGTACTTC	CASSLGQGAFYEQYF
TRBV5-6	TRBJ2-5	NA	NA	TGTGCCAGCAGCTTGAGGGGCGCCTGGCAGGGCCAAGAGACCCAGTACTTC	CASSLRGAWQGQETQYF